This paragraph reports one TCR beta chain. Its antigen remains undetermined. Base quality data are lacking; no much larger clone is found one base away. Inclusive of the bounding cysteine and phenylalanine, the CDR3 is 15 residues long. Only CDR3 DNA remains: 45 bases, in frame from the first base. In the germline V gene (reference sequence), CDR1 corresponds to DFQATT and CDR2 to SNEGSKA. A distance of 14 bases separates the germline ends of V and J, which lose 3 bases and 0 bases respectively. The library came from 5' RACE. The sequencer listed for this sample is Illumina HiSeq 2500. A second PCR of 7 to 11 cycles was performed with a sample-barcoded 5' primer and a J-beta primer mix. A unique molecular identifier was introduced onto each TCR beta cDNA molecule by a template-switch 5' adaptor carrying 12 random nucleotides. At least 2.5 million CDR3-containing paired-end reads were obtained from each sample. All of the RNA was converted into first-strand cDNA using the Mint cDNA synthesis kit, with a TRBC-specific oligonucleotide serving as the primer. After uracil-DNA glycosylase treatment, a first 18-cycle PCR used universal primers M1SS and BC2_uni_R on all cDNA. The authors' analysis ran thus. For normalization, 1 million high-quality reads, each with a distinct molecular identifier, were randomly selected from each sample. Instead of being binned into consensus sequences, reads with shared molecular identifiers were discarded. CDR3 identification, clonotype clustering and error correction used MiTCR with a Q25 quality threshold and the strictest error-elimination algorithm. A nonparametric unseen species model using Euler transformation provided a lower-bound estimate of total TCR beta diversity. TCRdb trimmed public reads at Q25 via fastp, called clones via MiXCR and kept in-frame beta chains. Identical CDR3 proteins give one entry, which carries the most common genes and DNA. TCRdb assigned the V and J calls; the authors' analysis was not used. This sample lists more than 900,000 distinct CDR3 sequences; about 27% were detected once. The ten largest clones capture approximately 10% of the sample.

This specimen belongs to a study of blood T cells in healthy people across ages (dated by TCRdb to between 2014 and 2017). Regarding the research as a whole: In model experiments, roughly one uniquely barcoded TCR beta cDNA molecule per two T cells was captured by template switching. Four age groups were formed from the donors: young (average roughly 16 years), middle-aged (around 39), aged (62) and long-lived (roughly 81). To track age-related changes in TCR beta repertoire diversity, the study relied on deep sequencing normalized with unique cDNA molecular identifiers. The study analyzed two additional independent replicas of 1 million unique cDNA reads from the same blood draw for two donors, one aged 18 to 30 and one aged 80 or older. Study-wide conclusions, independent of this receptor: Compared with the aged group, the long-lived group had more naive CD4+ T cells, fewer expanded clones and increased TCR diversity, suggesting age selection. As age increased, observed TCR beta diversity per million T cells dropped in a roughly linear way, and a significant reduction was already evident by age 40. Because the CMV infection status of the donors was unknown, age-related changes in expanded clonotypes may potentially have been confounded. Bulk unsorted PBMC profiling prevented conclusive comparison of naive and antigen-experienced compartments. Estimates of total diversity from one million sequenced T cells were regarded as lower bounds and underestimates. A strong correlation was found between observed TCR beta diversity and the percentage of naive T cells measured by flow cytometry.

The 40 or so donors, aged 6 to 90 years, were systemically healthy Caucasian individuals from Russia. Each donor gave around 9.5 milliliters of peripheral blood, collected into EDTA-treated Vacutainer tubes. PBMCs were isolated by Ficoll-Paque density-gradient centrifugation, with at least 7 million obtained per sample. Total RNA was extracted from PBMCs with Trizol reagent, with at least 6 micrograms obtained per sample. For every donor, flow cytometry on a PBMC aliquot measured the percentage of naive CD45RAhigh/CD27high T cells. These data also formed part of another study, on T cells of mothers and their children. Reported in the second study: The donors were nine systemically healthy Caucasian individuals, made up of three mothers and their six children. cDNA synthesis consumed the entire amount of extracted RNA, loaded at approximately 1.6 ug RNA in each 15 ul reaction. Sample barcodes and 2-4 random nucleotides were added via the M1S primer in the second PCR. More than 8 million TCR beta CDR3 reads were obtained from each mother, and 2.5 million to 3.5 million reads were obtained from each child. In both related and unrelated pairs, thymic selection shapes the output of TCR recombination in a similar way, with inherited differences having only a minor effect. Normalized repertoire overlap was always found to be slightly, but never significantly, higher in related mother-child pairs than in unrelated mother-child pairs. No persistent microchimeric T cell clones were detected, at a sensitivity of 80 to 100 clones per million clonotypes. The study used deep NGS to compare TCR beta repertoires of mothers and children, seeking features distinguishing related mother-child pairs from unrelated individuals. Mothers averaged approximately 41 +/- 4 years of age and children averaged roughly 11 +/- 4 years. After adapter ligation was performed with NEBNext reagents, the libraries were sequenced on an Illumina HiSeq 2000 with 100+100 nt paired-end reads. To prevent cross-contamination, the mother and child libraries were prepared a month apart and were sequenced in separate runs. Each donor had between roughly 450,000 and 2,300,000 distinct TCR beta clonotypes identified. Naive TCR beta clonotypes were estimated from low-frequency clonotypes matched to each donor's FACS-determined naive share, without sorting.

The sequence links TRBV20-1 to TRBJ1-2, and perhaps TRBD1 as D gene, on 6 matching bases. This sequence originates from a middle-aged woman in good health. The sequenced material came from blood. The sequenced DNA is TGCAGTGCTAGGGCCCGGGACACAACTAACTATGGCTACACCTTC. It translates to CSARARDTTNYGYTF.